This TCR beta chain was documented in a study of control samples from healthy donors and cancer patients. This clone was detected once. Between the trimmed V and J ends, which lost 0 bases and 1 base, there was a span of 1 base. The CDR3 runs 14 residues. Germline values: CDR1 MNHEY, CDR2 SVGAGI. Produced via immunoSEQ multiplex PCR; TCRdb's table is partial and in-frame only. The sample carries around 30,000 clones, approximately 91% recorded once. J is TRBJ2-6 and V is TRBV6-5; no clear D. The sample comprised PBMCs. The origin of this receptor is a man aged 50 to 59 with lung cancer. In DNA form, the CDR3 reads TGTGCCAGCAGTTACTCGTCTGGGGCCAACGTCCTGACTTTC. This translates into CASSYSSGANVLTF.